The clone carrying this TCR beta chain showed up just a few times. Its target is not known. This record belongs to a study of regulatory T cells in long-lasting Graves disease. Study-wide points: Persistent patients shared more public clonotypes (around 3,000) than new patients (nearly 1,000).

Arm-PCR of CDR3 regions with iRepertoire HTBI primers generated TCR beta libraries. MiXCR, run by TCRdb on the multiplex PCR reads, gives a single entry per CDR3 protein. The sample holds some 600,000 distinct CDR3 sequences, roughly a sixth seen once. Deletions cut 4 bases from V and 1 base from J, with 23 bases between. Germline assignment: CDR1 SGHDN and CDR2 FVKESK. CDR3 length: 18 residues. Regarding time point: newly diagnosed GD, antithyroid drugs for less than 3 months. RNA extracted from PBMCs served as the sequencing template. These data were also reused for a study on T cells in Graves' hyperthyroidism and ophthalmopathy.

Here the sequenced sample was peripheral blood mononuclear cells (PBMCs), taken at new diagnosis, from a patient treated with antithyroid drugs. The chain is built from TRBV14 and TRBJ2-7, with D tentatively TRBD2 (6 bases). This receptor was identified in a man aged 18 to 30 with Graves disease. The CDR3 protein is CASSRAPGVDALSYEQYF. The CDR3 region has the DNA TGTGCCAGCAGCCGAGCCCCGGGGGTGGACGCACTTTCCTACGAGCAGTACTTC.